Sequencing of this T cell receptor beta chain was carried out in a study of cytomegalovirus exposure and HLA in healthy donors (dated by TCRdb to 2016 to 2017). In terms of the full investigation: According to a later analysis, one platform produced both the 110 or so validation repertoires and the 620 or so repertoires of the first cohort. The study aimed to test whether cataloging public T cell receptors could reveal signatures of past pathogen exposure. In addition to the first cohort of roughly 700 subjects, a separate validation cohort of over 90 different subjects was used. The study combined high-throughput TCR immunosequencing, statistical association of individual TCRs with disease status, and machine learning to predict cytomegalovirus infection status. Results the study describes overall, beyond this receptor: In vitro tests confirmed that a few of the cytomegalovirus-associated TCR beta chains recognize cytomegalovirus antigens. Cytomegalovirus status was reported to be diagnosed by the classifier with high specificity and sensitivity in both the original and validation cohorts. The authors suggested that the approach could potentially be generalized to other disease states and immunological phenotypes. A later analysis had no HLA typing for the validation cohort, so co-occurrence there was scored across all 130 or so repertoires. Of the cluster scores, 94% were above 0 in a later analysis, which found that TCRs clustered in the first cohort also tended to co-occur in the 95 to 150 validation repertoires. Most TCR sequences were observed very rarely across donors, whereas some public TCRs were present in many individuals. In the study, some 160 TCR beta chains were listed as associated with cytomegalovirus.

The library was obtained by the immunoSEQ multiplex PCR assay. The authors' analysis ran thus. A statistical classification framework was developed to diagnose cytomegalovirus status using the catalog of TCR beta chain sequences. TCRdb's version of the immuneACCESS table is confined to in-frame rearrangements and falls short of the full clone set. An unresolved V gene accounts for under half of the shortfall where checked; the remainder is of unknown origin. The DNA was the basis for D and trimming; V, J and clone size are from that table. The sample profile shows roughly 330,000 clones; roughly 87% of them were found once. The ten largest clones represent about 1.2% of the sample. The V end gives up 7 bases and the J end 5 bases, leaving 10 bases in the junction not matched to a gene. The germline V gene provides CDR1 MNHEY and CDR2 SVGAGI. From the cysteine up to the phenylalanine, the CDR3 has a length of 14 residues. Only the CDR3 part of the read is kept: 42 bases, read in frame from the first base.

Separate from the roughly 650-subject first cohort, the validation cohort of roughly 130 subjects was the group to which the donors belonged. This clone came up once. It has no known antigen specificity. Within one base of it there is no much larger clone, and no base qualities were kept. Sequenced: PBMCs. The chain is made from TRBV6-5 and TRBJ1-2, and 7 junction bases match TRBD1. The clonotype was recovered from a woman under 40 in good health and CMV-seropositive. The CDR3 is CASTQGGGGYGYTF. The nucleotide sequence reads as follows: TGTGCCAGCACCCAGGGAGGGGGCGGTTATGGCTACACCTTC.